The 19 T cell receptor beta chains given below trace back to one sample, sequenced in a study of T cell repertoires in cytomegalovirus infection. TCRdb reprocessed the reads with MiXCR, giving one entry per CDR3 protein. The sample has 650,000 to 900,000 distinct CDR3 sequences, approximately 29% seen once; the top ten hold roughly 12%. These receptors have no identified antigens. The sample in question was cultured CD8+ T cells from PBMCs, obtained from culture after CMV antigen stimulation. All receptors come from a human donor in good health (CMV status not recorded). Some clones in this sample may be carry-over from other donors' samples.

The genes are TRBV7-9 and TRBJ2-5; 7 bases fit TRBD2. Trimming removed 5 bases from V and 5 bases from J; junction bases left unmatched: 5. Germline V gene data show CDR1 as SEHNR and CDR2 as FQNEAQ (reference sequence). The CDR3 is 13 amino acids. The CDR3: CASSPWGGETQYF. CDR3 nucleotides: TGTGCCAGCAGCCCTTGGGGAGGGGAGACCCAGTACTTC.

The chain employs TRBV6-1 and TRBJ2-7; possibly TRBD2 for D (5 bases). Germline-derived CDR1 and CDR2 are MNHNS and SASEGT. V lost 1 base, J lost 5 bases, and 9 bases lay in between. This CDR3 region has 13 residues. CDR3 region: CASSEVEADEQYF. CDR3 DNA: TGTGCCAGCAGTGAAGTTGAAGCGGACGAGCAGTACTTC.

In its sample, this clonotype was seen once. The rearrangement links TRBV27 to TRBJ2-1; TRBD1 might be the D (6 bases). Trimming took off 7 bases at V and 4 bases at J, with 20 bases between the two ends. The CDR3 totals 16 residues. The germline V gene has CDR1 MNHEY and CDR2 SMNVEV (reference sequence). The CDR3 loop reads CASTWDTETLYNEQFF. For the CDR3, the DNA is TGTGCCAGCACATGGGACACTGAGACTCTTTACAATGAGCAGTTCTTC.

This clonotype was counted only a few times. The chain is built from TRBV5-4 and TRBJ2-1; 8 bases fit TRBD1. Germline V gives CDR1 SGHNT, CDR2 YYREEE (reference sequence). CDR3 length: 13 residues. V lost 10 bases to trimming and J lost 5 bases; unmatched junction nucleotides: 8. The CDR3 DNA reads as TGTGCCGGATCAGGGGGCGCAGACAATGAGCAGTTCTTC. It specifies CAGSGGADNEQFF.

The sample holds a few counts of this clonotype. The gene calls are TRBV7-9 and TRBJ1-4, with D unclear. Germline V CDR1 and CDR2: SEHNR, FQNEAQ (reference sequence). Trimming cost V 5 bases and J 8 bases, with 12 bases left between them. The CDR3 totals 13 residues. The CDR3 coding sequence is TGTGCCAGCAGCCCGACCGTTGAGGAAAAACTGTTTTTT. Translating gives CASSPTVEEKLFF.

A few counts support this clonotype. CDR3 coding DNA: TGTGCCAGTCCAACCGCCACTGAAGCTTTCTTT. Its translation: CASPTATEAFF. This rearrangement joins TRBV19 to TRBJ1-1; unclear D gene. The length of the CDR3 is 11 residues. With 8 bases removed from V and 4 bases from J, the gap between germline ends came to 8 bases. Germline V gene lookup returns CDR1 LNHDA and CDR2 SQIVND (reference sequence).

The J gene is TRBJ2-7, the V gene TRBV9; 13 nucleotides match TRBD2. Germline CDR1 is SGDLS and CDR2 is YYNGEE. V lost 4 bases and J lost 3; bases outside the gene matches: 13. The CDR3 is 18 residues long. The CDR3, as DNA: TGTGCCAGCAGCACCGCACTAGCGGGGGGGAAAGGTGACTACGAGCAGTACTTC. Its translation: CASSTALAGGKGDYEQYF.

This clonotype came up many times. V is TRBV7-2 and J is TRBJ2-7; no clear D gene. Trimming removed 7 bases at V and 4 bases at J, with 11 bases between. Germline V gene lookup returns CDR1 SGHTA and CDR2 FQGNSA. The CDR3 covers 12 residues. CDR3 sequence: CASTPNIYEQYF. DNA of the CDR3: TGTGCCAGCACCCCTAACATTTACGAGCAGTACTTC.

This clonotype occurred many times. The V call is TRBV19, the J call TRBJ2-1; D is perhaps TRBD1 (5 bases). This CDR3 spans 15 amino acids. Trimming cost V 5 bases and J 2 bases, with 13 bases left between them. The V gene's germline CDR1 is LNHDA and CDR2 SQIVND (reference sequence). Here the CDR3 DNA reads TGTGCCAGTAGTCCCTCAGGGTCCCCCTACAATGAGCAGTTCTTC. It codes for CASSPSGSPYNEQFF.

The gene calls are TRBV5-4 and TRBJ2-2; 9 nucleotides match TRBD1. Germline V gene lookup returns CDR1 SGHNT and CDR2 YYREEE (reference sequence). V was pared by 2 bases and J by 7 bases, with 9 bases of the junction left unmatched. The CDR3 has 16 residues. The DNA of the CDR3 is TGTGCCAGCAGCTTTACAGGGGGCGTCCTTTTCGGGGAGCTGTTTTTT. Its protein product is CASSFTGGVLFGELFF. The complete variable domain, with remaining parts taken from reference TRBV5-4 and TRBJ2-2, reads ETGVTQSPTHLIKTRGQQVTLRCSSQSGHNTVSWYQQALGQGPQFIFQYYREEENGRGNFPPRFSGLQFPNYSSELNVNALELDDSALYLCASSFTGGVLFGELFFGEGSRLTVL.

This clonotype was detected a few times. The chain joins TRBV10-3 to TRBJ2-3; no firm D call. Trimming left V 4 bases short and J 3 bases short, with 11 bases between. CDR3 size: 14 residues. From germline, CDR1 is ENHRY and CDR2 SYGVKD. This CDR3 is CAISGAAGTDTQYF. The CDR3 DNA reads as TGTGCCATCAGTGGGGCAGCTGGAACAGATACGCAGTATTTT.

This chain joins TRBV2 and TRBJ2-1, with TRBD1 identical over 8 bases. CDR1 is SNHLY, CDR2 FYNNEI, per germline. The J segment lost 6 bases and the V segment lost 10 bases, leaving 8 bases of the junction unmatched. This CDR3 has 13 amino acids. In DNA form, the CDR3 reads TGTGCCACCTTCCCCAGGGGGCGCAATGAGCAGTTCTTC. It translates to CATFPRGRNEQFF.

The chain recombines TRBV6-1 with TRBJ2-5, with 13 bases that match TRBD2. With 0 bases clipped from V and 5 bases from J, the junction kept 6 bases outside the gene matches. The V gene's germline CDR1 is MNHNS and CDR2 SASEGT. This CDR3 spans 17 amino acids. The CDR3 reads CASSEAWTSGGDETQYF. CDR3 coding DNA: TGTGCCAGCAGTGAAGCGTGGACTAGCGGGGGTGACGAGACCCAGTACTTC.

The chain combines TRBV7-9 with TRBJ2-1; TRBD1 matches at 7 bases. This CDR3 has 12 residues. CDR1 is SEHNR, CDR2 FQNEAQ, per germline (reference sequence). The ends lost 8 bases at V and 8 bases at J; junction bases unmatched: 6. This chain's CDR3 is CASRRGSYEQFF. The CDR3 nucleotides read TGTGCCAGCCGCAGGGGGAGCTATGAGCAGTTCTTC.

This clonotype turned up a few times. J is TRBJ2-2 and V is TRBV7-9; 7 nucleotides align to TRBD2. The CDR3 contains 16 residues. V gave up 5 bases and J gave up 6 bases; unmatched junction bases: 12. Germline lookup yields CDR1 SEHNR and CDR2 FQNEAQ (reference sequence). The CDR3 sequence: CASSLLAPEGSGELFF. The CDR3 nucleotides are TGTGCCAGCAGCCTACTAGCGCCGGAGGGGTCCGGGGAGCTGTTTTTT.

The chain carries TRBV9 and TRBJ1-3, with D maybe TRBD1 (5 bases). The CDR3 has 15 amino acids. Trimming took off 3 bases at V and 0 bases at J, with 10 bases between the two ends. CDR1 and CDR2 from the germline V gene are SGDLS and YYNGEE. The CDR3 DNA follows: TGTGCCAGCAGCGGGGACGGGAACTCTGGAAACACCATATATTTT. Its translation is CASSGDGNSGNTIYF.

The CDR3 protein is CASSQQDRGGETQYF. In DNA, the CDR3 is TGCGCCAGCAGCCAACAGGACAGGGGAGGAGAGACCCAGTACTTC. The gene calls are TRBV4-3 and TRBJ2-5; 9 bases are a match to TRBD1. V shed 2 bases and J 4 bases; nucleotides not matched to a gene: 5. Germline CDR1 and CDR2: LGHNA and YSLEER. The CDR3 covers 15 residues.

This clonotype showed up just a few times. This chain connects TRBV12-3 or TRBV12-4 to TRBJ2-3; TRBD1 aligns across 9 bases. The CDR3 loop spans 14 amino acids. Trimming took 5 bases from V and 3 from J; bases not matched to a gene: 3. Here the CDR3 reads CASSRTGATDTQYF. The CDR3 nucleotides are TGTGCCAGCAGTCGGACAGGGGCGACAGATACGCAGTATTTT.

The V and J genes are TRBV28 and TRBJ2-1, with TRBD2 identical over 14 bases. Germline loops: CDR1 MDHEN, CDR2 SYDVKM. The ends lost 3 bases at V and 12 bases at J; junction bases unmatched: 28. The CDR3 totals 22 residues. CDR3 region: CASSFFGAGETSGGANPVGQFF. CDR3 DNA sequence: TGTGCCAGCAGTTTCTTTGGGGCCGGAGAGACTAGCGGGGGGGCAAACCCAGTAGGGCAGTTCTTC.